The next 9 T cell receptor beta chains were all read from a single sample in a study of blood T cell repertoires in COVID-19. Assay used: immunoSEQ multiplex PCR; TCRdb lists only in-frame clones, some missing. The sample holds about 61,000 clones, almost 90% seen once. The sample comprised peripheral blood. The receptors were gathered from a woman between 50 and 59 years old with active or convalescent COVID-19.

The chain carries TRBV25-1 and TRBJ2-1, with TRBD1 identical over 7 bases. V lost 3 bases and J lost 6; bases outside the gene matches: 8. The CDR3 runs to 15 residues. In germline, CDR1 is MGHDK, CDR2 SYGVNS. In DNA form, the CDR3 reads TGTGCCAGCAGTGAGACAGGGTTTTCGGGCAATGAGCAGTTCTTC. It codes for CASSETGFSGNEQFF.

This clone is a singleton in its sample. The V call is TRBV5-5, the J call TRBJ2-5; TRBD1 agrees at 7 bases. V shed 5 bases, J shed 0 bases, and the junction held 10 bases outside the gene matches. The germline V gene encodes CDR1 SGHKS and CDR2 YYEKEE (reference sequence). This CDR3 spans 16 amino acids. CDR3 protein: CASRRQGGTNQETQYF. CDR3 nucleotide sequence: TGTGCCAGCAGGCGGCAAGGGGGCACCAACCAAGAGACCCAGTACTTC.

The chain uses TRBV27 and TRBJ2-1; 7 bases are shared with TRBD2. V shed 6 bases, J shed 9 bases, and the junction held 5 bases outside the gene matches. From germline, CDR1 is MNHEY and CDR2 SMNVEV (reference sequence). The CDR3 has 12 amino acids. CDR3 nucleotides: TGTGCCAGCAGAACTAGCGCCGTTGAGCAGTTCTTC. It translates to CASRTSAVEQFF.

The V and J genes are TRBV10-3 and TRBJ1-2; D possibly corresponds to TRBD1 (6 bases). Per germline, CDR1 ENHRY and CDR2 SYGVKD. V lost 3 bases, J lost 5 bases, and 13 bases lay in between. The CDR3 is 14 amino acids. CDR3 residues: CAISESPGTYGYTF. In nucleotides, the CDR3 is TGTGCCATCAGTGAATCCCCCGGGACATATGGCTACACCTTC.

The chain couples TRBV5-8 to TRBJ2-3; no clear D. Germline CDR1 reads SGHTS; CDR2 reads YDEGEE. V lost 2 bases to trimming and J lost 2 bases, with 9 bases between them. The CDR3 has 14 amino acids. The CDR3 sequence: CASSLEPYTDTQYF. CDR3 bases: TGTGCCAGCAGCTTAGAGCCATACACAGATACGCAGTATTTT.

The V gene is TRBV29-1, the J gene TRBJ2-2, with a weak D call TRBD1 (5 bases). From germline, CDR1 is SQVTM and CDR2 ANQGSEA. This CDR3 comprises 13 residues. The V gene lost 4 bases and the J gene lost 4 bases, with 10 bases spanning the gap. The DNA for the CDR3 is TGCAGCGTTGCCAGCCAGGGCACCGGGGAGCTGTTTTTT. It is translated as CSVASQGTGELFF.

This chain uses TRBV2 with TRBJ2-5; TRBD1 matches 8 bases. CDR3 length: 16 amino acids. Per germline, CDR1 SNHLY and CDR2 FYNNEI. After removal of 4 bases from V and 5 bases from J, the junction contained 12 bases not matched to a gene. The CDR3 DNA sequence: TGTGCCAGCAGTGCCGGGACAGGACCCTCTTGGGAGACCCAGTACTTC. It yields the protein CASSAGTGPSWETQYF. The full variable domain, in which reference TRBV2 and TRBJ2-5 provide the parts outside the CDR3, is EPEVTQTPSHQVTQMGQEVILRCVPISNHLYFYWYRQILGQKVEFLVSFYNNEISEKSEIFDDQFSVERPDGSNFTLKIRSTKLEDSAMYFCASSAGTGPSWETQYFGPGTRLLVL.

J is TRBJ2-7 and V is TRBV5-6; 7 bases match TRBD1. This CDR3 region has 15 residues. V dropped 1 base and J dropped 2; count of bases not matched to a gene: 6. Germline V CDR1 and CDR2: SGHDT, YYEEEE. CDR3 protein: CASSLQGTATYEQYF. The CDR3 bases are TGTGCCAGCAGCTTGCAAGGGACAGCGACCTACGAGCAGTACTTC.

This chain uses TRBV19 with TRBJ1-3; D perhaps matches TRBD1 (5 bases). This CDR3 contains 18 residues. Deletions cut 2 bases from V and 0 bases from J, with 17 bases between. Germline V lookup: CDR1 LNHDA, CDR2 SQIVND (reference sequence). DNA of the CDR3: TGTGCCAGTAGTATACCCCAGACAGTACGGGTCTCTGGAAACACCATATATTTT. This encodes CASSIPQTVRVSGNTIYF. The whole variable domain, filled in from reference TRBV19 and TRBJ1-3, reads DGGITQSPKYLFRKEGQNVTLSCEQNLNHDAMYWYRQDPGQGLRLIYYSQIVNDFQKGDIAEGYSVSREKKESFPLTVTSAQKNPTAFYLCASSIPQTVRVSGNTIYFGEGSWLTVV.